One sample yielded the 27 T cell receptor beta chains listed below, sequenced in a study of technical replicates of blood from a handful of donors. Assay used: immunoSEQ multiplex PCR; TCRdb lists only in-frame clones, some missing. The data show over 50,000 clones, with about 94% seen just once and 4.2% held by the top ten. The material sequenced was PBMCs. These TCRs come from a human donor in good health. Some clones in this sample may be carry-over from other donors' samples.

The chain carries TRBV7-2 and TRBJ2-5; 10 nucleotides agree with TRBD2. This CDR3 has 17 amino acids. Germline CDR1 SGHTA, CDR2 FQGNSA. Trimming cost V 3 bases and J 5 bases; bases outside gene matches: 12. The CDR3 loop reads CASSFKLAGWDEETQYF. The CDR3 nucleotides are TGTGCCAGCAGCTTTAAACTAGCGGGATGGGATGAGGAGACCCAGTACTTC. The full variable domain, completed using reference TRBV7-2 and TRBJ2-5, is GAGVSQSPSNKVTEKGKDVELRCDPISGHTALYWYRQSLGQGLEFLIYFQGNSAPDKSGLPSDRFSAERTGGSVSTLTIQRTQQEDSAVYLCASSFKLAGWDEETQYFGPGTRLLVL.

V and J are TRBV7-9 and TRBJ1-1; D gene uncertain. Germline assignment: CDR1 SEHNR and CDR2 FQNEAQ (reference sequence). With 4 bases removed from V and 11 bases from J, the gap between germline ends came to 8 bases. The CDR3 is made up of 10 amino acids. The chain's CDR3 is CASSSRWAFF. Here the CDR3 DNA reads TGTGCCAGCAGCTCACGGTGGGCTTTCTTT.

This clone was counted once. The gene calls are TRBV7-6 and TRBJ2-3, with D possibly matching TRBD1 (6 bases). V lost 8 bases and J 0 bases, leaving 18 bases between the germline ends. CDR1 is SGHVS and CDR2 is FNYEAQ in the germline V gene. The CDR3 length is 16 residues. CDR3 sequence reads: CASLGAAAPSTDTQYF. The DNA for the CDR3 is TGTGCCAGCCTGGGGGCGGCCGCGCCTAGCACAGATACGCAGTATTTT.

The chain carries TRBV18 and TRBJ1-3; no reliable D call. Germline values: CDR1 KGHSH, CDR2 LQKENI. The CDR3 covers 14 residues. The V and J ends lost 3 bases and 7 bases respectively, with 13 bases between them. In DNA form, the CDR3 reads TGTGCCAGCTCACCGCCCGGACTGGGGAACACCATATATTTT. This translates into CASSPPGLGNTIYF.

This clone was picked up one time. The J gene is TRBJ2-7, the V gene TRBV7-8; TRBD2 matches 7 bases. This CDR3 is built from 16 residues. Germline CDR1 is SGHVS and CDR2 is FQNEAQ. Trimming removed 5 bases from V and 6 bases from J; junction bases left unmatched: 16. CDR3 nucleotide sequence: TGTGCCAGCAGCCGTAGTTCCAAGGCGGGAGTTGGCGAGCAGTACTTC. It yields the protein CASSRSSKAGVGEQYF.

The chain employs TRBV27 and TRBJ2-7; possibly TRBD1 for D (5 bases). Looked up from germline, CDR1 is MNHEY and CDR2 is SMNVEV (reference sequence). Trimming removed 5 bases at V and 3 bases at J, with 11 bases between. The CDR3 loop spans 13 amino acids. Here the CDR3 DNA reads TGTGCCAGCAGTCCCAGGGCCAACTACGAGCAGTACTTC. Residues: CASSPRANYEQYF.

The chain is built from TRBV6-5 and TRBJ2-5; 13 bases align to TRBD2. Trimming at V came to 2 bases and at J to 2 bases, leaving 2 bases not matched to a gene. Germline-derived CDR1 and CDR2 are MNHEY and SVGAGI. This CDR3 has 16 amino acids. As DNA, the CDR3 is TGTGCCAGCAGTTACACGGGACTAGCGGGGCAAGAGACCCAGTACTTC. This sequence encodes CASSYTGLAGQETQYF.

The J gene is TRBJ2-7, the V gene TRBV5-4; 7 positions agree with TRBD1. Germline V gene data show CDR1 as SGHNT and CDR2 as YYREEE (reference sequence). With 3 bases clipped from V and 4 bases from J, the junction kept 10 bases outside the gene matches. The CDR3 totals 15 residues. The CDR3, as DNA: TGTGCCAGCAGCTCAAACCACAGGGGTTCGTACGAGCAGTACTTC. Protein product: CASSSNHRGSYEQYF.

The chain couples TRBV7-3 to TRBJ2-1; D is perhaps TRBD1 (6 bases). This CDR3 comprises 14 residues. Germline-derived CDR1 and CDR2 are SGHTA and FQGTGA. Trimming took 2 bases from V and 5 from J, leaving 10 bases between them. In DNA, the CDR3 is TGTGCCAGCAGCTTAGGTGGGACAAACAATGAGCAGTTCTTC. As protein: CASSLGGTNNEQFF.

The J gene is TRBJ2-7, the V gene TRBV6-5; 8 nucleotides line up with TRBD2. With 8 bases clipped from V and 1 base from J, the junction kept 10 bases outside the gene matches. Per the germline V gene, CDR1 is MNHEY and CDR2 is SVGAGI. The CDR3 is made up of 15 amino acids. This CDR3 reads CASGLLADASYEQYF. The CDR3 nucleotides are TGTGCCAGCGGCTTACTAGCGGATGCTTCCTACGAGCAGTACTTC.

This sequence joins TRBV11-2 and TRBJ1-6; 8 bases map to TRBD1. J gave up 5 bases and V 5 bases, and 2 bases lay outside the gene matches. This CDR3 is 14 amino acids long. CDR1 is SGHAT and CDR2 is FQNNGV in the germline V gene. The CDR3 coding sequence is TGTGCCAGCAGCCTGACAGGGGATAATTCACCCCTCCACTTT. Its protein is CASSLTGDNSPLHF.

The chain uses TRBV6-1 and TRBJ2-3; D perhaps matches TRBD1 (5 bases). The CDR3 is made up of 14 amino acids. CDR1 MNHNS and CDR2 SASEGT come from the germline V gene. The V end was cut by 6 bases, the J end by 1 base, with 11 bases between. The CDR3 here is CASRRSTGTDTQYF. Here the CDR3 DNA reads TGTGCCAGCAGGCGATCGACAGGCACAGATACGCAGTATTTT.

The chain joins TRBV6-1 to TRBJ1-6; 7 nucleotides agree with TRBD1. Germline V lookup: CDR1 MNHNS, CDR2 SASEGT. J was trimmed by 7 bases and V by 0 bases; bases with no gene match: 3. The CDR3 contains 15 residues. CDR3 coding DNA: TGTGCCAGCAGTGAAGCAAGGGGGCTGAATTCACCCCTCCACTTT. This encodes CASSEARGLNSPLHF.

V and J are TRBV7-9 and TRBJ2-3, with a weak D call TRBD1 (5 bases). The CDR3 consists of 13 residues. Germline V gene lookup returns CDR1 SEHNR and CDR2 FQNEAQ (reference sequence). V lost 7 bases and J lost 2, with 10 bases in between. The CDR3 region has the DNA TGTGCCAGCAAGACAGATTTCACAGATACGCAGTATTTT. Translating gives CASKTDFTDTQYF.

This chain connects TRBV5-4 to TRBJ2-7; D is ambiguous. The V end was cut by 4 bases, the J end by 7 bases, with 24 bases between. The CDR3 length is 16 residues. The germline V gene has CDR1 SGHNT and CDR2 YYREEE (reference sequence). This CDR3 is CASSQPSPGPPREQYF. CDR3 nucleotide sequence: TGTGCCAGCAGCCAACCAAGTCCCGGCCCCCCCAGGGAGCAGTACTTC.

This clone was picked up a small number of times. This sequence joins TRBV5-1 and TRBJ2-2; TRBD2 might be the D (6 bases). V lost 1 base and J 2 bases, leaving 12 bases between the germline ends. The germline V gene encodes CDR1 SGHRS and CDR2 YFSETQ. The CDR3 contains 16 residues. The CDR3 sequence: CASSLYPSANTGELFF. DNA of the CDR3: TGCGCCAGCAGCTTGTATCCTAGCGCTAACACCGGGGAGCTGTTTTTT.

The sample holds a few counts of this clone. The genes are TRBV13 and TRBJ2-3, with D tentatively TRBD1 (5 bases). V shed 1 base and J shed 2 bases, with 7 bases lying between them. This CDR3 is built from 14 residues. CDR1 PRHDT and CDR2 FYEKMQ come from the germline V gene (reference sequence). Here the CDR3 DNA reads TGTGCCAGCAGCTTAGAGGGGTCCACAGATACGCAGTATTTT. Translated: CASSLEGSTDTQYF.

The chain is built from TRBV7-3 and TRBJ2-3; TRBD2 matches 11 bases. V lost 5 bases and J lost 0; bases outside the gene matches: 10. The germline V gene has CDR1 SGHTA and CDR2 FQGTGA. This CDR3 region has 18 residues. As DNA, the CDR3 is TGTGCCAGCAGCCAACGGGCTAGCGGGAGGACTAGCACAGATACGCAGTATTTT. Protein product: CASSQRASGRTSTDTQYF.

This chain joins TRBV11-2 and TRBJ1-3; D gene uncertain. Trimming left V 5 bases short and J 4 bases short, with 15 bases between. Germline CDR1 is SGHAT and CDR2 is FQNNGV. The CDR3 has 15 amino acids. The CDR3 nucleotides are TGTGCCAGCAGCGCCAGCCGGGGAAAGGGAAACACCATATATTTT. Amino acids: CASSASRGKGNTIYF.

For the CDR3, the DNA is TGTGCCAGCAGTAGGGGTTCAGGAAAGGCTAATGAAAAACTGTTTTTT. It translates to CASSRGSGKANEKLFF. The chain recombines TRBV25-1 with TRBJ1-4, with D perhaps TRBD1 (5 bases). With 5 bases removed from V and 3 bases from J, the gap between germline ends came to 16 bases. The germline CDR1 and CDR2 sequences are MGHDK and SYGVNS. The CDR3 length is 16 residues.

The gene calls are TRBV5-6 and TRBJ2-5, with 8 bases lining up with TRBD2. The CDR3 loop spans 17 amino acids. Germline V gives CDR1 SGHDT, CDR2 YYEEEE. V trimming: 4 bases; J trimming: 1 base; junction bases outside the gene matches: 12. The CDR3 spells CASSQHSLAVIQETQYF. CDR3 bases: TGTGCCAGCAGCCAACATTCACTAGCGGTGATCCAAGAGACCCAGTACTTC.

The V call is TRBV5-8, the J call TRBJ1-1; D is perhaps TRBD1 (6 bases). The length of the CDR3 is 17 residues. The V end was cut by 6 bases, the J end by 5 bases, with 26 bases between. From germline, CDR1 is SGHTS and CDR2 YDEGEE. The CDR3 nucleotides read TGTGCCAGCAAAAGTAGTCTATTGACAGGCCTATGGACTGAAGCTTTCTTT. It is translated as CASKSSLLTGLWTEAFF.

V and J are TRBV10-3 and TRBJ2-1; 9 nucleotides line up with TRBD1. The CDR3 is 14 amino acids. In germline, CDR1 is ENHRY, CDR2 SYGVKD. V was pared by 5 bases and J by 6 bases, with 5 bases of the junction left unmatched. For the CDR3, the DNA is TGTGCCATCAGTACCGGACAGGGGCCCAATGAGCAGTTCTTC. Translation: CAISTGQGPNEQFF.

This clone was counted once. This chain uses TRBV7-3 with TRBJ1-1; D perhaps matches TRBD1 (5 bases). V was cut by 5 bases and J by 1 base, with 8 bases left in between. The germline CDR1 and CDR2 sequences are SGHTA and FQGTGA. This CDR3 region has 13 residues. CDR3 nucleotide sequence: TGTGCCAGCAGCCGCGACAGGAACACTGAAGCTTTCTTT. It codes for CASSRDRNTEAFF.

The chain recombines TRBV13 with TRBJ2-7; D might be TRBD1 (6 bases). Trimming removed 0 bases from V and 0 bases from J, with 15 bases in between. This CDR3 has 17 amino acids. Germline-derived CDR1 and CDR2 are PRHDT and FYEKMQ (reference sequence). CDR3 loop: CASSLGQGRKGSYEQYF. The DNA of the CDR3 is TGTGCCAGCAGCTTAGGACAGGGACGAAAGGGCTCCTACGAGCAGTACTTC.

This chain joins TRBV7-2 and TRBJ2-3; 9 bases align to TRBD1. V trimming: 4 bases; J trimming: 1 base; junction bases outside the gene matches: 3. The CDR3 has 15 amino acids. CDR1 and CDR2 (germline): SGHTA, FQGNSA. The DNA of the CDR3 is TGTGCCAGCAGCTCGGACAGGGGAGGCACAGATACGCAGTATTTT. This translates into CASSSDRGGTDTQYF.

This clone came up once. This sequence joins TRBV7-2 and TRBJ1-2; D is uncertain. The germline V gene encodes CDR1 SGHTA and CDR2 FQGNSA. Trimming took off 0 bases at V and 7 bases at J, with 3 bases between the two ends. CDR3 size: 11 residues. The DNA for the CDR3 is TGTGCCAGCAGCTTAGCCTTTGGCTACACCTTC. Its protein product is CASSLAFGYTF. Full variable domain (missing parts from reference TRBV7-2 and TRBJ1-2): GAGVSQSPSNKVTEKGKDVELRCDPISGHTALYWYRQSLGQGLEFLIYFQGNSAPDKSGLPSDRFSAERTGGSVSTLTIQRTQQEDSAVYLCASSLAFGYTFGSGTRLTVV.